This T cell receptor beta chain was documented in a study of spatial heterogeneity in lung cancer. Study-level information: Alpha-chain detections were consistently fewer than beta-chain detections among the sequences.

Time point of the sample: sample taken at primary tumor resection. Samples were obtained from approximately 76 donors, all untreated early-stage non-small cell lung cancer patients. Whole RNA was taken from tumor, nontumor lung or frozen PBMC; it was then sequenced unsorted. Worth noting for this clonotype: Its antigen remains unknown.

One entry per CDR3 protein, called by TCRdb with MiXCR from the 5' RACE reads. The profile shows tens of thousands of distinct CDR3 sequences, under 7.5% of them singletons. The study, taken as a whole, reports: Resection blood, more than follow-up blood, showed ubiquitous expanded tumor TCRs.

The length of the CDR3 is 10 residues. V lost 2 bases, J lost 13 bases, and 11 bases lay in between. Germline loops: CDR1 SQVTM, CDR2 ANQGSEA. V is TRBV29-1 and J is TRBJ1-2; no definite D call. This sample comprised PBMCs, obtained at surgery. The clonotype was recovered from a female donor with early-stage non-small cell lung cancer. The CDR3 loop is CSVERPLFTF. CDR3 DNA: TGCAGCGTTGAAAGGCCTCTGTTCACCTTC.